The clone carrying this T cell receptor beta chain has ten or more counts. The source of the sample is a study of T cells in Graves' hyperthyroidism and ophthalmopathy. TCR beta CDR3 regions were amplified from RNA transcripts. The TCR CDR3 first-round RT-PCR relied on the HTBI primer set. TCRdb ran MiXCR on the multiplex PCR reads and lists one entry per CDR3 protein. The sample records more than 350,000 distinct CDR3 sequences, roughly 15% being singletons. The germline V gene has CDR1 DFQATT and CDR2 SNEGSKA (reference sequence). After removal of 3 bases from V and 5 bases from J, the junction contained 5 bases not matched to a gene. The length of the CDR3 is 14 residues.

This receptor was taken from a woman in her sixties with Graves' ophthalmopathy. The J gene is TRBJ2-5, the V gene TRBV20-1, with 11 bases that match TRBD2. Sequenced input: blood. The CDR3 reads CSASLAGGRETQYF. CDR3 nucleotides: TGCAGTGCTAGCCTAGCGGGAGGTCGTGAGACCCAGTACTTC.